The 32 T cell receptor beta chains below come from one sample, sequenced in a study of T cells in placental villitis. The immunoSEQ assay was v4. Data came from immunoSEQ multiplex PCR; TCRdb stores just in-frame clones and leaves some out. The profile shows about 200 clones, 90% to 95% of them singletons. Sequenced: placental tissue containing maternal and fetal cells. All receptors derive from a human donor in good health; the placental T cells may come from both mother and fetus.

The chain recombines TRBV4-1 with TRBJ1-1; D is uncertain. V shed 3 bases and J shed 2 bases, with 13 bases lying between them. The CDR3 extends over 15 amino acids. Germline values: CDR1 MGHRA, CDR2 YSYEKL. This CDR3 is CASSHRTGENTEAFF. CDR3 DNA sequence: TGCGCCAGCAGCCATCGGACTGGAGAAAACACTGAAGCTTTCTTT.

The chain recombines TRBV4-3 with TRBJ2-1; D might be TRBD1 or TRBD2, each matching 5 bases. The CDR3 is 19 amino acids. V shed 0 bases and J shed 4 bases, with 22 bases lying between them. Germline loops: CDR1 LGHNA, CDR2 YSLEER. Here the CDR3 reads CASSQEYKNGARSYNEQFF. In DNA, the CDR3 is TGCGCCAGCAGCCAAGAATACAAAAACGGGGCCAGGTCTTACAATGAGCAGTTCTTC.

This rearrangement joins TRBV5-5 to TRBJ2-5; 8 bases align to TRBD1. Losses at the gene ends were 4 bases for V and 3 bases for J; bases not matched to a gene: 5. The CDR3 totals 14 residues. Germline V gene sequence: CDR1 SGHKS, CDR2 YYEKEE (reference sequence). In DNA form, the CDR3 reads TGTGCCAGCAGCCTAACACAGGGGGAAGAGACCCAGTACTTC. Its translation: CASSLTQGEETQYF.

This clone occurred once. The rearrangement uses TRBV19 and TRBJ2-1; D is perhaps TRBD1 (5 bases). CDR1 is LNHDA, CDR2 SQIVND, per germline (reference sequence). V shed 6 bases and J shed 8 bases, with 14 bases lying between them. The length of the CDR3 is 13 residues. The CDR3 sequence is CASRADSGHEQFF. The CDR3 DNA reads as TGTGCCAGTAGGGCTGACAGTGGTCATGAGCAGTTCTTC. The variable domain in full, completed from reference TRBV19 and TRBJ2-1, reads DGGITQSPKYLFRKEGQNVTLSCEQNLNHDAMYWYRQDPGQGLRLIYYSQIVNDFQKGDIAEGYSVSREKKESFPLTVTSAQKNPTAFYLCASRADSGHEQFFGPGTRLTVL.

This chain uses TRBV27 with TRBJ2-1; the D is unclear. CDR1 is MNHEY, CDR2 SMNVEV, per germline (reference sequence). The CDR3 is made up of 14 amino acids. Deletions cut 6 bases from V and 0 bases from J, with 9 bases between. CDR3 residues: CASSIVSSYNEQFF. In DNA, the CDR3 is TGTGCCAGCAGCATAGTAAGCTCCTACAATGAGCAGTTCTTC.

V gene TRBV27 combines with J gene TRBJ2-7; 8 nucleotides align to TRBD2. V trimming: 0 bases; J trimming: 3 bases; junction bases outside the gene matches: 4. CDR3 length equals 15 residues. CDR1 and CDR2 from the germline V gene are MNHEY and SMNVEV (reference sequence). CDR3 sequence: CASSLSGTRFYEQYF. In DNA form, the CDR3 reads TGTGCCAGCAGTTTATCCGGGACTAGATTCTACGAGCAGTACTTC.

This chain links TRBV2 with TRBJ1-1; D not resolved. Germline V gene data show CDR1 as SNHLY and CDR2 as FYNNEI. The CDR3 consists of 11 residues. V was pared by 7 bases and J by 4 bases, with 7 bases between. CDR3 bases: TGTGCCAGCAAGGGCGGCACTGAAGCTTTCTTT. This translates into CASKGGTEAFF.

This chain links TRBV19 with TRBJ1-2; 7 nucleotides line up with TRBD1. In germline, CDR1 is LNHDA, CDR2 SQIVND (reference sequence). V lost 4 bases, J lost 4 bases, and 6 bases stayed unmatched. CDR3 length equals 14 residues. CDR3 nucleotides: TGTGCCAGTAGTAAATACAGGGGCTCCTATGGCTACACCTTC. It yields the protein CASSKYRGSYGYTF.

This clone was found once. The chain has TRBV10-3 and TRBJ2-3; D is unresolved. The CDR3 spans 12 residues. The germline V gene encodes CDR1 ENHRY and CDR2 SYGVKD. V was shortened by 7 bases and J by 1 base, with 6 bases between the two germline ends. Here the CDR3 reads CAIKTGTDTQYF. CDR3 nucleotide sequence: TGTGCCATCAAGACTGGCACAGATACGCAGTATTTT.

V usage is TRBV5-6 and J usage is TRBJ2-1; 9 bases agree with TRBD2. The J segment lost 5 bases and the V segment lost 0 bases, leaving 6 bases of the junction unmatched. There are 16 residues in the CDR3. Germline-derived CDR1 and CDR2 are SGHDT and YYEEEE. The CDR3 DNA sequence: TGTGCCAGCAGCTTGGCGAGACTAGCGGTGAACAATGAGCAGTTCTTC. Translated, it gives CASSLARLAVNNEQFF. Combining the CDR3 with reference TRBV5-6 and TRBJ2-1 gives the whole variable domain DAGVTQSPTHLIKTRGQQVTLRCSPKSGHDTVSWYQQALGQGPQFIFQYYEEEERQRGNFPDRFSGHQFPNYSSELNVNALLLGDSALYLCASSLARLAVNNEQFFGPGTRLTVL.

V and J are TRBV27 and TRBJ2-6, with D possibly being TRBD1 (5 bases). Trimming removed 0 bases from V and 4 bases from J, with 7 bases in between. This CDR3 has 15 residues. From germline, CDR1 is MNHEY and CDR2 SMNVEV (reference sequence). The CDR3 here is CASSLSGAGANVLTF. The DNA for the CDR3 is TGTGCCAGCAGTTTATCAGGGGCCGGGGCCAACGTCCTGACTTTC.

J is TRBJ2-3 and V is TRBV9, with 9 bases identical to TRBD2. CDR1 is SGDLS, CDR2 YYNGEE, per germline. The CDR3 length is 16 residues. The ends lost 2 bases at V and 6 bases at J; junction bases unmatched: 10. CDR3: CASSVGTSWTTDTQYF. For the CDR3, the DNA is TGTGCCAGCAGCGTCGGGACTAGCTGGACAACGGATACGCAGTATTTT.

This clone was seen just once. This chain links TRBV5-1 with TRBJ2-3; D remains ambiguous. Trimming stripped 0 bases from V and 2 bases from J, with 4 bases between. CDR1 and CDR2 (germline): SGHRS, YFSETQ. This CDR3 region has 13 residues. The chain's CDR3 is CASSLGSTDTQYF. The CDR3 nucleotides read TGCGCCAGCAGCTTGGGTTCCACAGATACGCAGTATTTT.

The rearrangement joins TRBV9 to TRBJ1-3, with D unresolved. The CDR3 contains 15 residues. Trimming took 1 base from V and 3 from J, leaving 11 bases between them. Germline V gives CDR1 SGDLS, CDR2 YYNGEE. The CDR3 is CASSVSRSVGNTIYF. CDR3 nucleotide sequence: TGTGCCAGCAGCGTATCTCGTTCGGTTGGAAACACCATATATTTT.

Only one count was recorded for this clone. The chain carries TRBV7-9 and TRBJ2-1; TRBD2 agrees at 13 bases. The CDR3 has 18 residues. Unmatched junction bases numbered 6, after V lost 0 bases and J lost 4 bases. From germline, CDR1 is SEHNR and CDR2 FQNEAQ (reference sequence). CDR3 sequence (DNA): TGTGCCAGCAGCTTAGCCCCGGGACTAGCGGGGTGGTACAATGAGCAGTTCTTC. Translating it yields CASSLAPGLAGWYNEQFF.

The J gene is TRBJ2-7, the V gene TRBV6-5; perhaps TRBD1 as D (6 bases). Germline V gives CDR1 MNHEY, CDR2 SVGAGI. The CDR3 contains 12 residues. V was cut by 2 bases and J by 7 bases, with 9 bases left in between. CDR3 residues: CASSYMRGEQYF. The CDR3 nucleotides read TGTGCCAGCAGTTACATGAGGGGGGAGCAGTACTTC.

This clone is a singleton in its sample. The chain recombines TRBV9 with TRBJ2-7, with D unresolved. Trimming stripped 0 bases from V and 0 bases from J, with 4 bases between. CDR3 length: 13 residues. CDR1 is SGDLS and CDR2 is YYNGEE in the germline V gene. CDR3 loop: CASSVDISYEQYF. The CDR3 bases are TGTGCCAGCAGCGTAGACATCTCCTACGAGCAGTACTTC. The complete variable domain, with remaining parts taken from reference TRBV9 and TRBJ2-7, reads DSGVTQTPKHLITATGQRVTLRCSPRSGDLSVYWYQQSLDQGLQFLIQYYNGEERAKGNILERFSAQQFPDLHSELNLSSLELGDSALYFCASSVDISYEQYFGPGTRLTVT.

This clone was observed a single time. The chain recombines TRBV7-2 with TRBJ2-5, with 8 positions matching TRBD1. Trimming cost V 4 bases and J 6 bases; bases outside gene matches: 10. Germline V gene lookup returns CDR1 SGHTA and CDR2 FQGNSA. The CDR3 sequence is 15 residues long. CDR3 DNA sequence: TGTGCCAGCAGCTCAGACCGGGACAGGCCAAAGACCCAGTACTTC. The encoded protein is CASSSDRDRPKTQYF.

Regarding this clone: The junction and the germline gene differ at one end; a read error may be behind it. The rearrangement joins TRBV24-1 to TRBJ2-2; TRBD1 or TRBD2 may be the D gene (5 bases each). Germline V gene sequence: CDR1 KGHDR, CDR2 SFDVKD. This CDR3 contains 14 residues. The CDR3 nucleotides read TGTGCCACCAGTGATCCCCGACAGACCGGGAAGCTGTTTTTT. Its protein product is CATSDPRQTGKLFF.

The chain is built from TRBV7-3 and TRBJ1-6; D not resolved. CDR3 size: 13 residues. The germline CDR1 and CDR2 sequences are SGHTA and FQGTGA. Trimming pared 4 bases from V and 9 bases from J, leaving 10 bases between. For the CDR3, the DNA is TGTGCCAGCAGCTCCCTTATGGGTTCACCCCTCCACTTT. Residues: CASSSLMGSPLHF.

The J gene is TRBJ2-1, the V gene TRBV4-3, with 9 bases identical to TRBD2. Germline V gene sequence: CDR1 LGHNA, CDR2 YSLEER. This CDR3 is 17 amino acids long. The ends lost 0 bases at V and 6 bases at J; junction bases unmatched: 9. The CDR3 reads CASSQEEASGRLNEQFF. The CDR3 bases are TGCGCCAGCAGCCAAGAAGAGGCCAGCGGGAGGCTCAATGAGCAGTTCTTC.

This clone was detected a few times. The chain links TRBV12-3 or TRBV12-4 to TRBJ2-7; D possibly corresponds to TRBD1 (5 bases). The CDR3 extends over 13 amino acids. Trimming took off 3 bases at V and 5 bases at J, with 11 bases between the two ends. CDR3 residues: CASSFQGVDEQYF. Written as DNA, the CDR3 is TGTGCCAGCAGTTTTCAGGGCGTGGACGAGCAGTACTTC.

The chain links TRBV11-3 to TRBJ2-3; TRBD2 matches 8 bases. There are 17 residues in the CDR3. The J segment lost 1 base and the V segment lost 5 bases, leaving 11 bases of the junction unmatched. Germline CDR1 is SGHNT and CDR2 is YENEEA. CDR3 protein: CASSDQPSGYGTDTQYF. The CDR3 DNA is TGTGCCAGCAGCGACCAACCTAGCGGGTATGGCACAGATACGCAGTATTTT.

The chain couples TRBV3-1 (or the pseudogene TRBV3-2) to TRBJ1-5; D is unresolved. The CDR3 is 11 amino acids. Germline V gene sequence: CDR1 LGHDT, CDR2 YNNKEL (reference sequence). V was pared by 3 bases and J by 5 bases, with 2 bases between. The CDR3 loop is CASSHHQPQHF. CDR3 sequence (DNA): TGTGCCAGCAGCCATCATCAGCCCCAGCATTTT.

This chain joins TRBV6-6 and TRBJ2-7, with 7 positions matching TRBD1. With 6 bases clipped from V and 2 bases from J, the junction kept 7 bases outside the gene matches. The CDR3 is made up of 14 amino acids. Germline CDR1 is MNHNY and CDR2 is SVGAGI (reference sequence). The CDR3 nucleotides are TGTGCCAGCAGCCGGGAAGGGGGCACCTACGAGCAGTACTTC. Amino acids: CASSREGGTYEQYF.

The rearrangement joins TRBV2 to TRBJ2-1, with 9 bases aligning to TRBD1. V lost 8 bases, J lost 2 bases, and 16 bases stayed unmatched. The CDR3 extends over 18 amino acids. Germline CDR1 and CDR2: SNHLY and FYNNEI. The CDR3: CASPRDREGVQPYNEQFF. The CDR3 DNA is TGTGCCAGCCCCAGGGACAGGGAAGGAGTACAGCCCTACAATGAGCAGTTCTTC. Combining the CDR3 with reference TRBV2 and TRBJ2-1 gives the whole variable domain EPEVTQTPSHQVTQMGQEVILRCVPISNHLYFYWYRQILGQKVEFLVSFYNNEISEKSEIFDDQFSVERPDGSNFTLKIRSTKLEDSAMYFCASPRDREGVQPYNEQFFGPGTRLTVL.

This chain joins TRBV6-5 and TRBJ1-2; D uncertain. The ends were cut back, 8 bases at V and 0 bases at J, with 10 bases in the middle. Germline CDR1 MNHEY, CDR2 SVGAGI. The CDR3 consists of 13 residues. DNA of the CDR3: TGTGCCAGCGGCTCGATATCTAACTATGGCTACACCTTC. Protein sequence: CASGSISNYGYTF.

This rearrangement joins TRBV19 to TRBJ1-5; the D gene is possibly TRBD1 (5 bases). Trimming pared 7 bases from V and 6 bases from J, leaving 13 bases between. Germline V gene lookup returns CDR1 LNHDA and CDR2 SQIVND (reference sequence). There are 13 residues in the CDR3. The CDR3 is CASTLGGSQPQHF. The CDR3 DNA reads TGTGCCAGTACCCTGGGGGGATCTCAGCCCCAGCATTTT.

This clone came up once. The chain carries TRBV28 and TRBJ1-1; 9 nucleotides line up with TRBD1. Germline trimming cut 5 bases from V and 4 bases from J; bases unmatched to any gene: 5. This CDR3 is built from 14 residues. Germline CDR1 is MDHEN and CDR2 is SYDVKM. The CDR3 reads CASSKSTGGTEAFF. The CDR3 coding sequence is TGTGCCAGCAGTAAATCGACAGGGGGCACTGAAGCTTTCTTT.

The chain joins TRBV4-2 to TRBJ2-7; 8 nucleotides agree with TRBD1. CDR1 is LGHNA, CDR2 YNFKEQ, per germline. J was trimmed by 1 base and V by 0 bases; bases with no gene match: 2. The CDR3 covers 15 residues. The CDR3 DNA reads TGTGCCAGCAGCCAAGAATGGGACAGGTCCTACGAGCAGTACTTC. This encodes CASSQEWDRSYEQYF.

The chain links TRBV4-1 to TRBJ2-3; D uncertain. CDR1 is MGHRA, CDR2 YSYEKL, per germline. V was clipped by 4 bases and J by 2 bases, with 13 bases between them. CDR3 length equals 15 residues. In DNA form, the CDR3 reads TGCGCCAGCAGCCGGCATAGGCTGCTCACAGATACGCAGTATTTT. It encodes CASSRHRLLTDTQYF.

The V call is TRBV6-6, the J call TRBJ1-1, with 7 bases identical to TRBD1. V gave up 5 bases and J gave up 5 bases; unmatched junction bases: 8. The germline gives CDR1 MNHNY, CDR2 SVGAGI (reference sequence). The CDR3 is 14 amino acids. In nucleotides, the CDR3 is TGTGCCAGCAGTGGTAGGGGGCCAGGGACTGAAGCTTTCTTT. Translating it yields CASSGRGPGTEAFF.